This T cell receptor (beta chain) was documented in a study of cytomegalovirus exposure and HLA in healthy donors. Findings and limits, study-wide: Owing to their indistinguishability, certain V segments, notably TRBV6-2 and TRBV6-3, were excluded.

In regard to this clone: The antigen is undetermined.

Germline V gives CDR1 SGHNT, CDR2 YYREEE (reference sequence). V lost 0 bases to trimming and J lost 2 bases; unmatched junction nucleotides: 4. The CDR3 is made up of 15 amino acids. The PCR used 60 Vbeta and 13 Jbeta primers. The repertoire was sequenced with immunoSEQ multiplex PCR; TCRdb's copy has only in-frame clones and lacks some. The data contain about 200,000 clones, 79% of them singletons. The chain carries TRBV5-4 and TRBJ2-7, with 8 bases lining up with TRBD2. The specimen was PBMCs. The clonotype originates from a woman in her twenties or thirties in good health and CMV-seropositive. The CDR3 reads CASSLGAGGAYEQYF. The CDR3 DNA reads as TGTGCCAGCAGCTTGGGGGCGGGAGGCGCCTACGAGCAGTACTTC. The whole variable domain, remainder taken from reference TRBV5-4 and TRBJ2-7, is ETGVTQSPTHLIKTRGQQVTLRCSSQSGHNTVSWYQQALGQGPQFIFQYYREEENGRGNFPPRFSGLQFPNYSSELNVNALELDDSALYLCASSLGAGGAYEQYFGPGTRLTVT.